This T cell receptor (beta chain) was recovered during a study of control samples from healthy donors and cancer patients. TCRdb's table, derived via immunoSEQ multiplex PCR, lists solely in-frame clones and lacks some. The table has over 75,000 clones, roughly 91% seen once. The germline V gene has CDR1 MDHEN and CDR2 SYDVKM. The CDR3 extends over 13 amino acids. Trimming left V 10 bases short and J 5 bases short, with 15 bases between. This rearrangement joins TRBV28 to TRBJ1-3; unclear D gene. The sequence was collected from a man between 25 and 39 years old in good health. Material for sequencing was blood. CDR3 amino acids: CATGRRLRNTIYF. DNA of the CDR3: TGTGCCACCGGACGTCGGCTAAGAAACACCATATATTTT. Based on the CDR3 plus reference TRBV28 and TRBJ1-3, the full variable domain is DVKVTQSSRYLVKRTGEKVFLECVQDMDHENMFWYRQDPGLGLRLIYFSYDVKMKEKGDIPEGYSVSREKKERFSLILESASTNQTSMYLCATGRRLRNTIYFGEGSWLTVV.